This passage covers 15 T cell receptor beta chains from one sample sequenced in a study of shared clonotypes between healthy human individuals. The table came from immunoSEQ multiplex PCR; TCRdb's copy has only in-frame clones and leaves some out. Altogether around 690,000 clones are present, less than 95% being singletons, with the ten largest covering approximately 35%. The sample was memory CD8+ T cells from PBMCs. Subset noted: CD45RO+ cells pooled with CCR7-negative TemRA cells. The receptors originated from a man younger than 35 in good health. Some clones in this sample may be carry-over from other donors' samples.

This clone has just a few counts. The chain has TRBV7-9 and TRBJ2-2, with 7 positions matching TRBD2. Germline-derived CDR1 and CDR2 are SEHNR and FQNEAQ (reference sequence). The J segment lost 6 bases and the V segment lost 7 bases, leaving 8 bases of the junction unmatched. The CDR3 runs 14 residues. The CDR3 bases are TGTGCCAGCACCCCGGGGGGAATCGCCGGGGAGCTGTTTTTT. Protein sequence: CASTPGGIAGELFF.

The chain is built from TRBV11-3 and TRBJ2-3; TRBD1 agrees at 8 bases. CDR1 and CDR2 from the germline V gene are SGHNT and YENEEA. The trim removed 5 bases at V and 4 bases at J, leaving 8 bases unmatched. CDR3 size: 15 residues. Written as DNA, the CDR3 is TGTGCCAGCAGCCGACGACAGGGGAAGCCAGATACGCAGTATTTT. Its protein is CASSRRQGKPDTQYF. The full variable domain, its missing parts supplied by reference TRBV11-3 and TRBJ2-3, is EAGVVQSPRYKIIEKKQPVAFWCNPISGHNTLYWYLQNLGQGPELLIRYENEEAVDDSQLPKDRFSAERLKGVDSTLKIQPAELGDSAVYLCASSRRQGKPDTQYFGPGTRLTVL.

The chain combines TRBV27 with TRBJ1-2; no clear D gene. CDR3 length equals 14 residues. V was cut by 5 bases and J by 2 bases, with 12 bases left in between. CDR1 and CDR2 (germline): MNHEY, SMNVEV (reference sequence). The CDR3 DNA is TGTGCCAGCAGTCCGCGGGAGACGAACTATGGCTACACCTTC. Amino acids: CASSPRETNYGYTF.

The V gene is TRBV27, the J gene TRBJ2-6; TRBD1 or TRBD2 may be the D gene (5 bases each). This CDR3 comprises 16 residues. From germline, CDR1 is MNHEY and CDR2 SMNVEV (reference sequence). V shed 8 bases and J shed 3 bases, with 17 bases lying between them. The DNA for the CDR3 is TGTGCCAGCGCCATACGAGGGGTTGATGGGGCCAACGTCCTGACTTTC. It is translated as CASAIRGVDGANVLTF.

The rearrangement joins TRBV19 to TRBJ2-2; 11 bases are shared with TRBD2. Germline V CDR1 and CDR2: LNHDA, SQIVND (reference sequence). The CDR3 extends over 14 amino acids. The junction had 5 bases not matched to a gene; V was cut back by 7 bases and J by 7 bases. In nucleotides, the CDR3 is TGTGCCAGTACACTAGCGGGAGCTAGCGGGGAGCTGTTTTTT. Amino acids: CASTLAGASGELFF.

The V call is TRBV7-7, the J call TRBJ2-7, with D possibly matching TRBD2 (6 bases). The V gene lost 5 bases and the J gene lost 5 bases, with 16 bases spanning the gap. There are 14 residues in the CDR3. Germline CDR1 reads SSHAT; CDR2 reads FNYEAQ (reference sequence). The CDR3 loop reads CASSPLGGVDEQYF. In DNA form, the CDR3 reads TGTGCCAGCAGCCCCTTGGGGGGAGTGGACGAGCAGTACTTC.

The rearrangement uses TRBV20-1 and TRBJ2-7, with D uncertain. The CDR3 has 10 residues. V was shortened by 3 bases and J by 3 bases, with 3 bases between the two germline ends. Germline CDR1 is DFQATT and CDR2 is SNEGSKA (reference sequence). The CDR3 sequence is CSARYYEQYF. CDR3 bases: TGCAGTGCTAGGTACTACGAGCAGTACTTC.

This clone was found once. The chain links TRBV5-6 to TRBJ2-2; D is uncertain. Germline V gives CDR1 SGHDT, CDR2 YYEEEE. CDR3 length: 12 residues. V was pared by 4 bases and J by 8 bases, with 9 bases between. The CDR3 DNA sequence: TGTGCCAGCAGCCCGGCGTTTGGGGAGCTGTTTTTT. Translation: CASSPAFGELFF.

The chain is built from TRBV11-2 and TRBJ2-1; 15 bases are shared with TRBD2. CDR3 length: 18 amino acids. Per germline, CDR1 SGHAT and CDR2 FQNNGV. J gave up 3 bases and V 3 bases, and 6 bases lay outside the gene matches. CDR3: CASSLRTSGRGIYNEQFF. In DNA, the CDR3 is TGTGCCAGCAGCTTGAGGACTAGCGGGAGGGGGATCTACAATGAGCAGTTCTTC.

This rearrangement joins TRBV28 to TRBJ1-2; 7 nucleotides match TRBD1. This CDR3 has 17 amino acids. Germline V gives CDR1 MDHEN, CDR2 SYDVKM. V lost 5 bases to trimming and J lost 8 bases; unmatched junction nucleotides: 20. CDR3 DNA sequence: TGTGCCAGCAGTCCCCCCCAGGGGGGACAGCTTACGGTCGGCTACACCTTC. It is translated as CASSPPQGGQLTVGYTF.

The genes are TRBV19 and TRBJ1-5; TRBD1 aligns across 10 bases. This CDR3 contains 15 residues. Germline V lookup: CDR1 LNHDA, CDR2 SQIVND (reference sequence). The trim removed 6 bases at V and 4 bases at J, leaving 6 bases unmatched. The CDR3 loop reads CASREDRGHNQPQHF. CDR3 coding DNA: TGTGCCAGTAGAGAAGACAGGGGGCATAATCAGCCCCAGCATTTT.

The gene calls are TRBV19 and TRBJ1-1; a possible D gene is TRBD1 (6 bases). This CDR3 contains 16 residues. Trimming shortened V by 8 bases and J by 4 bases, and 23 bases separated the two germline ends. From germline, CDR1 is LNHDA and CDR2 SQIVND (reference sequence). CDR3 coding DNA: TGTGCCAGTCCATCTCCCGAAGACAGGCATGGCACTGAAGCTTTCTTT. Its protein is CASPSPEDRHGTEAFF.

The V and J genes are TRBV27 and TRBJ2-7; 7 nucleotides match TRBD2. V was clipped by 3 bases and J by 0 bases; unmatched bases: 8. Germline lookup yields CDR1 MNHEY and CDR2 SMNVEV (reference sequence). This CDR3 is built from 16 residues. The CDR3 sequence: CASSFSSGESSYEQYF. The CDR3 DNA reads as TGTGCCAGCAGTTTCTCCAGCGGGGAGTCCTCCTACGAGCAGTACTTC.

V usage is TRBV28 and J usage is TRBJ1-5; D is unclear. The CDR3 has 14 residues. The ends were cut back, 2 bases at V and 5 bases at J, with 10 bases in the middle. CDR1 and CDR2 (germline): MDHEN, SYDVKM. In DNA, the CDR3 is TGTGCCAGCAGTTTAGGATGGGATGATCAGCCCCAGCATTTT. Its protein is CASSLGWDDQPQHF.

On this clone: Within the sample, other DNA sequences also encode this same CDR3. CDR3 DNA: TGTGCCAGCAGTTTAAGAGGGGGATCGTACAATGAGCAGTTCTTC. Its protein product is CASSLRGGSYNEQFF. The chain carries TRBV27 and TRBJ2-1, with D tentatively TRBD1 (6 bases). Trimming removed 2 bases from V and 4 bases from J, with 12 bases in between. This CDR3 region has 15 residues. From germline, CDR1 is MNHEY and CDR2 SMNVEV (reference sequence).